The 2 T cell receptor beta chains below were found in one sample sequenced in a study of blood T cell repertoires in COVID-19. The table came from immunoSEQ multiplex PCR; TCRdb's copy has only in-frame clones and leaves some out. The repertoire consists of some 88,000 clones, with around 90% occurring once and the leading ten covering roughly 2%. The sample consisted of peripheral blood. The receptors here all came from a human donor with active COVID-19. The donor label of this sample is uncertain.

The CDR3 here is CASSLVHSGSTDTQYF. In DNA form, the CDR3 reads TGTGCCAGCAGCTTAGTTCATAGCGGGAGCACAGATACGCAGTATTTT. This rearrangement joins TRBV7-3 to TRBJ2-3; the match to TRBD2 covers 7 bases. Losses at the gene ends were 2 bases for V and 0 bases for J; bases not matched to a gene: 5. Germline V lookup: CDR1 SGHTA, CDR2 FQGTGA. This CDR3 has 16 residues.

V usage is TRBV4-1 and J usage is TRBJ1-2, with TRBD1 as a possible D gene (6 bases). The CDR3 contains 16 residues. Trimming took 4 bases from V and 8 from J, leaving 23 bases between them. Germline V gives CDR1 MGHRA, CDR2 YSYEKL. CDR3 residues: CASSPNPGVESRGYTF. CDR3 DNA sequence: TGCGCCAGCAGCCCTAACCCAGGGGTCGAGAGTCGAGGCTACACCTTC.